This paragraph reports one T cell receptor (beta chain). The specificity of this receptor is unknown. The record has no base qualities; no much larger clone is one base away. These data come from a study of T cell responses to AZD1222 COVID-19 vaccine (dated by TCRdb to the early 2020s). About the investigation overall: TCR sequencing was performed for about 240 trial participants, of whom some 200 were given two doses of AZD1222 and around 26 were given two doses of MenACWY control vaccine. Trial participants were enrolled into age subgroups of 18-55, 56-69 and 70-plus years, which contained around 150, 29 and 61 TCR-sequenced participants, respectively. The full study reports these points: After two AZD1222 doses, spike-specific TCR breadth and depth were significantly higher than at day 0 and than in MenACWY recipients. Participants were mostly white British, with more females than males. The authors suggested clonal diversity may have been underestimated. Conclusions about previously exposed vaccinees were limited because only 5 or 6 AZD1222 recipients were SARS-CoV-2 seropositive at baseline. In the small 56-69-year group, the increase in depth fell short of significance, most likely because of low power. Because no samples from the day 14 peak response were available, repertoires could be characterized only after the peak T cell response. CD4 TCRs associated with the vaccine covered the entire spike protein, and the dominant responses were in regions 160-218 and 743-854. Reportedly, almost half of the unique spike-specific TCRs recognized epitopes lying outside the regions that are mutated in the B.1.351 and B.1.1.7 variants.

The CDR3 regions of human TCRbeta chains were analyzed by immunosequencing. The authors' analysis ran thus. Repertoire TCRs were matched against a reference library of SARS-CoV-2-specific TCRs generated with the MIRA antigen-specificity platform. Breadth was defined as the fraction of unique TCRs that were SARS-CoV-2-associated. Depth was defined as the fraction of total T cells that were SARS-CoV-2-associated. Using the MIRA data, each spike-specific TCR was mapped to the spike region that the TCR reacts to and placed in a CD4 or CD8 class. Log10-transformed breadth and depth values were compared by one-way ANOVA with Sidak's multiple comparisons tests. TCRdb re-hosts the immuneACCESS table, in-frame sequences only. Its copies lack some clones; in the studies checked, an unresolved V gene accounts for under half of them, and the cause for the rest is not known. The D gene and trimming were derived from the DNA, and the V and J assignments and clone size from that table. Recorded for this sample are over 130,000 clones; almost 95% of them occurred a single time. The ten biggest clones cover 9% to 9.5% of the sample.

This sample's time point label indicates: about 28 days (+/-7) after the second vaccine dose. AZD1222 recipients given second doses at about 4 weeks or at about 12 weeks were pooled, since spike-specific TCR depth and breadth were not found to differ between the two schedules. Vaccinee samples were obtained from the UK trials COV001 and COV002, which included a single-blind randomized controlled phase 2/3 trial of AZD1222 (ChAdOx1 nCoV-19) in healthy adults. For TCRbeta chain sequencing, PBMC samples were collected from trial participants at day 0 and at day 28 after the second dose. The germline V gene sets CDR1 to SGHTA and CDR2 to FQGNSA. V loses 6 bases, J loses 7 bases, and the germline ends lie 16 bases apart. Reading from cysteine to phenylalanine, the CDR3 counts 15 amino acids. Only CDR3 DNA is held: 45 bases, read in frame from base 1.

The source material was peripheral blood, sampled 28 days after the second AZD1222 dose. The origin of this receptor is an adult who received the AZD1222 COVID-19 vaccine. The chain is encoded by TRBV7-2 joined to TRBJ1-6; a tentative D match to TRBD1 spans 6 bases. The DNA reads TGTGCCAGCAGATTCGCGACAGGTTTAAATTCACCCCTCCACTTT. The translation is CASRFATGLNSPLHF.